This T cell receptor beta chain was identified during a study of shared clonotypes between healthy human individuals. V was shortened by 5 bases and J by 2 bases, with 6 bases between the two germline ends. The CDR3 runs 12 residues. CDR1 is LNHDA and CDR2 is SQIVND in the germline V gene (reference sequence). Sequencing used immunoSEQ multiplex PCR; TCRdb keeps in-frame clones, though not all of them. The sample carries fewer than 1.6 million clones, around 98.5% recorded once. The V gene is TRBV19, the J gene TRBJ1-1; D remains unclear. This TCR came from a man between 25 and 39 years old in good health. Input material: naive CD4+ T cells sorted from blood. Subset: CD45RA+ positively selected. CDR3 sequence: CASSDTNTEAFF. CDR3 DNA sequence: TGTGCCAGTAGTGACACCAACACTGAAGCTTTCTTT.